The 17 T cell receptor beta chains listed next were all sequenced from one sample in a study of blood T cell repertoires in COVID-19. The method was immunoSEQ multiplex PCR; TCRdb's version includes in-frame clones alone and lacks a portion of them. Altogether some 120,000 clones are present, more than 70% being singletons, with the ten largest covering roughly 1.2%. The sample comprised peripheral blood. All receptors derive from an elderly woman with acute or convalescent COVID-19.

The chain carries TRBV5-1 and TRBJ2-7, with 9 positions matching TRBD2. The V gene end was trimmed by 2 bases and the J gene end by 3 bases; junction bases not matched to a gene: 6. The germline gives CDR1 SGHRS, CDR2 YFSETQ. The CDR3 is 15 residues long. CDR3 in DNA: TGCGCCAGCAGCTTTGGTTCTAGCGGGAACTACGAGCAGTACTTC. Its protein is CASSFGSSGNYEQYF.

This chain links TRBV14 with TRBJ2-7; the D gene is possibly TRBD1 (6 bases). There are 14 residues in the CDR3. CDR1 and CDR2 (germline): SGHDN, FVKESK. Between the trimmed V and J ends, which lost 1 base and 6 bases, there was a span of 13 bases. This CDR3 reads CASSQGEVRGEQYF. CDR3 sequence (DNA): TGTGCCAGCAGCCAAGGTGAAGTCAGGGGCGAGCAGTACTTC.

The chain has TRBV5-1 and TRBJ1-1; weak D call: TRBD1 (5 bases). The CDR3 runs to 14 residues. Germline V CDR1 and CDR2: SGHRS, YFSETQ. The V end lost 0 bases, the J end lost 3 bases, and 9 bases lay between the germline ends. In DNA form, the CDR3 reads TGCGCCAGCAGCTTGGGGACAATCTACACTGAAGCTTTCTTT. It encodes CASSLGTIYTEAFF.

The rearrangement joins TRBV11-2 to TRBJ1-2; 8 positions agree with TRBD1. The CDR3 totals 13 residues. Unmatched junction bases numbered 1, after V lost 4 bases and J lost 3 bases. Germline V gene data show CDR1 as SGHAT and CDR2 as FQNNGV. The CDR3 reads CASSSGGHYGYTF. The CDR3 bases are TGTGCCAGCAGCTCAGGGGGCCACTATGGCTACACCTTC.

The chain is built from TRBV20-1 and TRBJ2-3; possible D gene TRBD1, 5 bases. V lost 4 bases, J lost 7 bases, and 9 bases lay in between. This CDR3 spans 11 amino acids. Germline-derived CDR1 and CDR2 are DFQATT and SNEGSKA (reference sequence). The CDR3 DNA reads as TGCAGTGCTACTGGGGCGAATACGCAGTATTTT. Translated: CSATGANTQYF.

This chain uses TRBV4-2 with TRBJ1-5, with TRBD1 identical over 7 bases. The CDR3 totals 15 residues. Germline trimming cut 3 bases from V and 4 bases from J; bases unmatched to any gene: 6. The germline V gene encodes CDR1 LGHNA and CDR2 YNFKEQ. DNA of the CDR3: TGTGCCAGCAGCCATAACCGGGACAGAAATCAGCCCCAGCATTTT. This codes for CASSHNRDRNQPQHF.

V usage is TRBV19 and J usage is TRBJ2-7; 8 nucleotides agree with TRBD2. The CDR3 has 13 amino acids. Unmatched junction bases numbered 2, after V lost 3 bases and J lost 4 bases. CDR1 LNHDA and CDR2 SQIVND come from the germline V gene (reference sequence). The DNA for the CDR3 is TGTGCCAGTAGTATCCGGGAGGGGTACGAGCAGTACTTC. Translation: CASSIREGYEQYF.

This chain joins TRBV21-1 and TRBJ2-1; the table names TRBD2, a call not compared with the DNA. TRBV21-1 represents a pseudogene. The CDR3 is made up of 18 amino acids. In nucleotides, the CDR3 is TGTGCCAGCAGCAAGCGGGGGAAGATTACCCCGCCCTACAATGAGCAGTTCTTC. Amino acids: CASSKRGKITPPYNEQFF.

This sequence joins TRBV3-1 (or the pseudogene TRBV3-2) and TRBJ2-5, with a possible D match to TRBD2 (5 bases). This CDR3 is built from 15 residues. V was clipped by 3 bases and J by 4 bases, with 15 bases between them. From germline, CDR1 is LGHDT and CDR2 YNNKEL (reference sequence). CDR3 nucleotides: TGTGCCAGCAGCCATCGAGGGAGTATGGGAGAGACCCAGTACTTC. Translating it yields CASSHRGSMGETQYF.

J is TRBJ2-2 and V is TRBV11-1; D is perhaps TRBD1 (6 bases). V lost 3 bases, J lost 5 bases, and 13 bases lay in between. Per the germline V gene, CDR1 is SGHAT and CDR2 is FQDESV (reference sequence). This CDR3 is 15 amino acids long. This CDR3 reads CASSLGGTPTGELFF. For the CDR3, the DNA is TGTGCCAGCAGCTTGGGTGGGACACCGACCGGGGAGCTGTTTTTT.

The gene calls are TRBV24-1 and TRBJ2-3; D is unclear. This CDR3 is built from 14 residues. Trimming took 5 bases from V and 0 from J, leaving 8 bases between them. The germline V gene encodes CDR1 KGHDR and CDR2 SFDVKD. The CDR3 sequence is CATSAGASTDTQYF. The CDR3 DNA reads TGTGCCACCAGTGCCGGAGCTAGCACAGATACGCAGTATTTT.

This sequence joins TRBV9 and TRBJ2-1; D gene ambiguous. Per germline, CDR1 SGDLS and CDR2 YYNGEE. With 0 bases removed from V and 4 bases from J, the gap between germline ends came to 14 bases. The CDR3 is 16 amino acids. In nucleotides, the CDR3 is TGTGCCAGCAGCGTAGCTGCTGAGCCCTGGTACAATGAGCAGTTCTTC. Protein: CASSVAAEPWYNEQFF.

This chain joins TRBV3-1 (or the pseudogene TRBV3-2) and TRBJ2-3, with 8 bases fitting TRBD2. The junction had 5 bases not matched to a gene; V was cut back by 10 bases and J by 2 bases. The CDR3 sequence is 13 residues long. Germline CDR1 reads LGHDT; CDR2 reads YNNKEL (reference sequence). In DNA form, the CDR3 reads TGTGCCACCTCGACTAGCGCCACAGATACGCAGTATTTT. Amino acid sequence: CATSTSATDTQYF.

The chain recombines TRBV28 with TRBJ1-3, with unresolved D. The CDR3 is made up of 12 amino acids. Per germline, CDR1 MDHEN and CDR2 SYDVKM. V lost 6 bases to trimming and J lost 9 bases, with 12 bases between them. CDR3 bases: TGTGCCAGCAGCACCCCTACGGGCACCATATATTTT. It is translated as CASSTPTGTIYF.

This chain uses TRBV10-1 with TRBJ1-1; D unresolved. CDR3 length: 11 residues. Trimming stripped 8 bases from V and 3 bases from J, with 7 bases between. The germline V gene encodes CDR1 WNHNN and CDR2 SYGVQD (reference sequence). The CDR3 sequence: CASSGDTEAFF. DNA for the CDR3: TGCGCCAGCTCGGGTGACACTGAAGCTTTCTTT.

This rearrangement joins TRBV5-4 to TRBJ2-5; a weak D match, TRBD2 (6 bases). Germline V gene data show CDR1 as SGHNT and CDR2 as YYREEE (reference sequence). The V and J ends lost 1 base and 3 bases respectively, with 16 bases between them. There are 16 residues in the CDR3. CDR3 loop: CASSLPKGSGEETQYF. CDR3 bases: TGTGCCAGCAGCTTGCCGAAGGGTAGCGGCGAAGAGACCCAGTACTTC.

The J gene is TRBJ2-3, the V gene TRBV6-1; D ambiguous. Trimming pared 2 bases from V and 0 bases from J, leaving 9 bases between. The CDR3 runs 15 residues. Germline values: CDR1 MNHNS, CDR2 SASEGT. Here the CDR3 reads CASSELTPSTDTQYF. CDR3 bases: TGTGCCAGCAGTGAACTAACTCCTAGCACAGATACGCAGTATTTT.